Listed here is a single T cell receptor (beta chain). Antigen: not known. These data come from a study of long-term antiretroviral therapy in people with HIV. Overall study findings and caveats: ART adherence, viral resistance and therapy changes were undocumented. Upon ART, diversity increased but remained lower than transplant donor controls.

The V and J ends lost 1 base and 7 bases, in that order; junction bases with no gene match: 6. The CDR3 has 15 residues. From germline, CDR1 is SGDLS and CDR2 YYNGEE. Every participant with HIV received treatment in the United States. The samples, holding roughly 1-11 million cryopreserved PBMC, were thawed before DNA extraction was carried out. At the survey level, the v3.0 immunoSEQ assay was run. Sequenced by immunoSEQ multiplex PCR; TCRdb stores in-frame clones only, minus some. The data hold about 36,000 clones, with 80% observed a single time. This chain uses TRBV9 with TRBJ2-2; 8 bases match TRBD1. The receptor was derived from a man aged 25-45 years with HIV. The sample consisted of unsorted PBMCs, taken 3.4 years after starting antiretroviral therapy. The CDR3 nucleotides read TGTGCCAGCAGCGTAACACAGGGGGGTAGCGGGGAGCTGTTTTTT. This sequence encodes CASSVTQGGSGELFF.